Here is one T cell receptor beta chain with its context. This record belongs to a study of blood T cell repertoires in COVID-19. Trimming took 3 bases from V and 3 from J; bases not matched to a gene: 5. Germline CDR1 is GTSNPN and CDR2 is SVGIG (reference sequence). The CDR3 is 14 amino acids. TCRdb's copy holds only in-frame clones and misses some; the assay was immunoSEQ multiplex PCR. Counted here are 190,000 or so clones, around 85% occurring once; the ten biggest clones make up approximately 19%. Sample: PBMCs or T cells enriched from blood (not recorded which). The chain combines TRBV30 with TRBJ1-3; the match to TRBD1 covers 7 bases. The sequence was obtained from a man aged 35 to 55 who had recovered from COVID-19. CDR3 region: CAWSQGVFGNTIYF. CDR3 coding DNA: TGTGCCTGGAGCCAGGGGGTTTTTGGAAACACCATATATTTT. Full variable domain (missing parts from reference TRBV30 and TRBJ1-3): SQTIHQWPATLVQPVGSPLSLECTVEGTSNPNLYWYRQAAGRGLQLLFYSVGIGQISSEVPQNLSASRPQDRQFILSSKKLLLSDSGFYLCAWSQGVFGNTIYFGEGSWLTVV.